These 17 T cell receptor beta chains were sequenced from one sample in a study of T cells in Graves' hyperthyroidism and ophthalmopathy. Amplification of TCR beta CDR3 regions was performed using RNA transcripts as template. The TCR CDR3 first-round RT-PCR relied on the HTBI primer set. TCRdb called the multiplex PCR reads again in MiXCR, with one record for every CDR3 protein. Of around 340,000 distinct CDR3 sequences listed, 18% are singletons. Sequenced: blood. These TCRs come from a woman between 50 and 59 years old with Graves' hyperthyroidism.

The chain joins TRBV7-8 to TRBJ2-5; 8 positions agree with TRBD1. CDR3 length: 17 amino acids. Germline CDR1 SGHVS, CDR2 FQNEAQ. The V and J ends lost 4 bases and 5 bases, in that order; junction bases with no gene match: 15. The CDR3 loop is CASSSGTGMDMLETQYF. For the CDR3, the DNA is TGTGCCAGCAGCTCCGGGACAGGAATGGATATGTTGGAGACCCAGTACTTC.

The table lists this clonotype with many counts. The rearrangement joins TRBV2 to TRBJ1-1; D is unresolved. CDR3 size: 11 residues. Germline V gene lookup returns CDR1 SNHLY and CDR2 FYNNEI. V lost 8 bases, J lost 7 bases, and 11 bases lay in between. CDR3 sequence reads: CASPTQVEAFF. The DNA of the CDR3 is TGTGCCAGCCCTACACAAGTTGAAGCTTTCTTT.

This clonotype was counted ten times or more. The V and J genes are TRBV28 and TRBJ2-7; D remains unclear. CDR1 and CDR2 (germline): MDHEN, SYDVKM. Trimming removed 5 bases at V and 2 bases at J, with 4 bases between. The CDR3 loop spans 11 amino acids. Here the CDR3 reads CASSAAYEQYF. For the CDR3, the DNA is TGTGCCAGCAGTGCAGCCTACGAGCAGTACTTC.

For this clonotype: Possible read error: a much larger clone is one base away. The V call is TRBV10-3, the J call TRBJ2-1, with 8 bases that match TRBD1. Germline V gene data show CDR1 as ENHRY and CDR2 as SYGVKD. The CDR3 is 13 residues long. The CDR3 protein is CAIRDRGNGEQCF. The CDR3 nucleotides are TGTGCCATCAGAGACAGGGGAAACGGAGAGCAGTGCTTC.

This clonotype was detected only a few times. CDR3 sequence (DNA): TGCAGTGCGATGACCGCCCAAGAGACCCAGTACTTC. Translation: CSAMTAQETQYF. V usage is TRBV20-1 and J usage is TRBJ2-5; no definite D call. V lost 6 bases to trimming and J lost 1 base, with 9 bases between them. The germline gives CDR1 DFQATT, CDR2 SNEGSKA (reference sequence). The CDR3 sequence is 12 residues long.

This clonotype was seen repeatedly, ten times or more. This chain joins TRBV12-3 or TRBV12-4 and TRBJ2-1; TRBD2 is a possible D gene (5 bases). The CDR3 runs 15 residues. The V end lost 6 bases, the J end lost 0 bases, and 12 bases lay between the germline ends. In DNA, the CDR3 is TGTGCCAGCAGCCCTGACTACAGCTCCTACAATGAGCAGTTCTTC. As protein: CASSPDYSSYNEQFF.

This clonotype was recorded at least ten times. The chain carries TRBV6-1 and TRBJ1-2, with TRBD1 matching 11 bases. V shed 3 bases and J 7 bases; nucleotides not matched to a gene: 10. The germline V gene has CDR1 MNHNS and CDR2 SASEGT. The CDR3 contains 16 residues. The CDR3 DNA reads TGTGCCAGCAGTGAGACCCAAGGACAGGGGGCGGGTGGCTACACCTTC. Translating it yields CASSETQGQGAGGYTF.

This chain connects TRBV20-1 to TRBJ1-1; no reliable D call. CDR1 DFQATT and CDR2 SNEGSKA come from the germline V gene (reference sequence). This CDR3 is 14 amino acids long. Trimming removed 5 bases at V and 2 bases at J, with 15 bases between. The CDR3 spells CSAFRLDHNTEAFF. The CDR3, as DNA: TGCAGTGCTTTCCGGCTTGACCACAACACTGAAGCTTTCTTT.

In this sample, this clonotype turned up many times. The chain has TRBV2 and TRBJ2-5; tentatively, D is TRBD2 (6 bases). Looked up from germline, CDR1 is SNHLY and CDR2 is FYNNEI. This CDR3 has 17 amino acids. With 3 bases removed from V and 4 bases from J, the gap between germline ends came to 21 bases. CDR3 nucleotide sequence: TGTGCCAGCAGTGAGGAGGCGGGAAGGGGTTTCACAGAGACCCAGTACTTC. Amino acids: CASSEEAGRGFTETQYF.

This clonotype was counted many times. This sequence joins TRBV5-6 and TRBJ1-1; D not resolved. Per germline, CDR1 SGHDT and CDR2 YYEEEE. Between the trimmed V and J ends, which lost 4 bases and 5 bases, there was a span of 6 bases. The CDR3 is 11 residues long. The CDR3 nucleotides read TGTGCCAGCAGCAGGGCTACTGAAGCTTTCTTT. Translating it yields CASSRATEAFF.

Written as DNA, the CDR3 is TGTGCCAGCATGAGTGGTAGCCAGATTGCCACCGGGGAGCTGTTTTTT. Its protein product is CASMSGSQIATGELFF. The J gene is TRBJ2-2, the V gene TRBV6-1, with D unresolved. The CDR3 length is 16 residues. Germline V gene data show CDR1 as MNHNS and CDR2 as SASEGT. Trimming stripped 7 bases from V and 4 bases from J, with 19 bases between.

A few counts support this clonotype. This chain uses TRBV6-1 with TRBJ1-3; 7 bases map to TRBD1. The CDR3 is made up of 15 amino acids. V shed 6 bases, J shed 2 bases, and the junction held 7 bases outside the gene matches. CDR1 is MNHNS and CDR2 is SASEGT in the germline V gene. The CDR3 is CASRKDREPGNTIYF. CDR3 in DNA: TGTGCCAGCAGAAAAGACAGGGAACCTGGAAACACCATATATTTT.

The chain recombines TRBV7-9 with TRBJ1-1, with 12 bases matching TRBD1. From germline, CDR1 is SEHNR and CDR2 FQNEAQ (reference sequence). J gave up 5 bases and V 1 base, and 11 bases lay outside the gene matches. The CDR3 runs 18 residues. CDR3 nucleotides: TGTGCCAGCAGCTTAGAATCGGGACAGGGGGCCCGGTGGACTGAAGCTTTCTTT. Translated: CASSLESGQGARWTEAFF.

The chain recombines TRBV13 with TRBJ1-6; tentatively, D is TRBD1 (6 bases). The CDR3 extends over 17 amino acids. In germline, CDR1 is PRHDT, CDR2 FYEKMQ (reference sequence). The ends were cut back, 4 bases at V and 1 base at J, with 14 bases in the middle. CDR3: CASSSWTASSYNSPLHF. In DNA form, the CDR3 reads TGTGCCAGCAGCTCCTGGACAGCTTCTTCCTATAATTCACCCCTCCACTTT.

This clonotype was observed once. The junction does not match germline at one end; this may be a read error. The genes are TRBV28 and TRBJ1-2, with 8 positions matching TRBD1. The germline V gene has CDR1 MDHEN and CDR2 SYDVKM. The CDR3 loop spans 18 amino acids. This CDR3 reads CTSSLLPTPGQGNYGYTF. The CDR3 DNA sequence: TGTACCAGCAGTTTACTCCCGACGCCTGGACAGGGCAACTATGGCTACACCTTC.

Ten or more counts support this clonotype. The CDR3 loop is CAWSIGGYEQFF. Written as DNA, the CDR3 is TGTGCCTGGAGTATAGGGGGCTATGAGCAGTTCTTC. The rearrangement links TRBV30 to TRBJ2-1; 7 bases agree with TRBD1. Unmatched junction bases numbered 3, after V lost 2 bases and J lost 8 bases. CDR1 is GTSNPN and CDR2 is SVGIG in the germline V gene (reference sequence). CDR3 length equals 12 residues.

This clonotype was observed a handful of times. The chain couples TRBV6-1 to TRBJ1-2; D possibly corresponds to TRBD1 (6 bases). CDR1 and CDR2 (germline): MNHNS, SASEGT. Between the trimmed V and J ends, which lost 6 bases and 6 bases, there was a span of 23 bases. This CDR3 is 16 amino acids long. CDR3 bases: TGTGCCAGCAGAGGTTGGACAGCTGGTTCCGTTAATGGCTACACCTTC. Translated: CASRGWTAGSVNGYTF.